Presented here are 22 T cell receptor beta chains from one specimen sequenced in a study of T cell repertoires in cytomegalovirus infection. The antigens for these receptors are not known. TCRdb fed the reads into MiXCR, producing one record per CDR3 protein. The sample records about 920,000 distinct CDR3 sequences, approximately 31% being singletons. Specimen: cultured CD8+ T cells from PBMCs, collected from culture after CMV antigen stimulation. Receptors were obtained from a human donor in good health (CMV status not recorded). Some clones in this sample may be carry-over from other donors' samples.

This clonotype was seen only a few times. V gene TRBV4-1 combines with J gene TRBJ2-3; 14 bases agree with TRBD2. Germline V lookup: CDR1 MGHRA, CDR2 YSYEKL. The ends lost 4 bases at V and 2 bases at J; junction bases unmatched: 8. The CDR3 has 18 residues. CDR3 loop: CASSLGLAGAPTTDTQYF. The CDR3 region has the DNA TGCGCCAGCAGCCTGGGACTAGCGGGGGCGCCGACCACAGATACGCAGTATTTT.

DNA for the CDR3: TGTGCTAGTACGATGGGGACGGCTAGCACAGATACGCAGTATTTT. Its translation: CASTMGTASTDTQYF. The rearrangement links TRBV12-5 to TRBJ2-3; D might be TRBD1 or TRBD2, each matching 5 bases. The V gene's germline CDR1 is LGHNT and CDR2 FRNRAP. V lost 8 bases to trimming and J lost 0 bases, with 15 bases between them. This CDR3 spans 15 amino acids.

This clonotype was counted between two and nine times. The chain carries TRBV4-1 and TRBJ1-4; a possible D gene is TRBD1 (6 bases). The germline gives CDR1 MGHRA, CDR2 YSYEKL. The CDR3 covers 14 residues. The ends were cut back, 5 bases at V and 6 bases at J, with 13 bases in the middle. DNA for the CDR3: TGCGCCAGCAGCTTGGAGCGGACAGATGAAAAACTGTTTTTT. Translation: CASSLERTDEKLFF.

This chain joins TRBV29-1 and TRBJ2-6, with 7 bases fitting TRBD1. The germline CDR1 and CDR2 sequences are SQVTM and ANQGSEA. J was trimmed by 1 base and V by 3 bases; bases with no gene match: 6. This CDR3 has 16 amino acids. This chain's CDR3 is CSVESGGNSGANVLTF. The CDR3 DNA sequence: TGCAGCGTTGAGTCAGGGGGAAATTCTGGGGCCAACGTCCTGACTTTC.

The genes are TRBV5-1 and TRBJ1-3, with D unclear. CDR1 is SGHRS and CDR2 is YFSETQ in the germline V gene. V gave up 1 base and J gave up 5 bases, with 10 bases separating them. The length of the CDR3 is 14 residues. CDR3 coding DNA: TGCGCCAGCAGCTTGCCCAGTAAGAGAAACACCATATATTTT. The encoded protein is CASSLPSKRNTIYF.

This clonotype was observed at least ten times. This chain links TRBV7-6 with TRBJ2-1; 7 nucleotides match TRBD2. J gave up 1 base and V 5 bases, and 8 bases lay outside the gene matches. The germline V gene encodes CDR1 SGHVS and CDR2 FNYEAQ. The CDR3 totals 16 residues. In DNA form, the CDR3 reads TGTGCCAGCAGCCCCCGGGGGGTAAGGTCCTACAATGAGCAGTTCTTC. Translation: CASSPRGVRSYNEQFF.

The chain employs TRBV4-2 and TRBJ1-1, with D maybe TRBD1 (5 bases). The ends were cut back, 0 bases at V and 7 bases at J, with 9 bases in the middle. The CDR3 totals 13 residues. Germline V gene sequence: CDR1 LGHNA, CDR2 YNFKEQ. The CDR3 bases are TGTGCCAGCAGCCAAGACAAGGGGAATGAAGCTTTCTTT. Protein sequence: CASSQDKGNEAFF.

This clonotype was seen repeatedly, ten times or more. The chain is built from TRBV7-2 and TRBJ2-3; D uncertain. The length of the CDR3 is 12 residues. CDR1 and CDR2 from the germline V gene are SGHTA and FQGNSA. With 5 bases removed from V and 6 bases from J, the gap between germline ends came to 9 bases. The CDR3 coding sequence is TGTGCCAGCAGCCCAACTTGGGATACGCAGTATTTT. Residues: CASSPTWDTQYF. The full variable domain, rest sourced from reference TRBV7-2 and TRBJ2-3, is GAGVSQSPSNKVTEKGKDVELRCDPISGHTALYWYRQSLGQGLEFLIYFQGNSAPDKSGLPSDRFSAERTGGSVSTLTIQRTQQEDSAVYLCASSPTWDTQYFGPGTRLTVL.

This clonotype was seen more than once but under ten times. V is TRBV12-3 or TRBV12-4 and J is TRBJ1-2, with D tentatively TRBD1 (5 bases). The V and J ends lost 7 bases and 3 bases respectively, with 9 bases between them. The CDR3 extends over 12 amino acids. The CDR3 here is CASTTDDYGYTF. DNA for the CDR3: TGTGCCAGCACGACAGATGACTATGGCTACACCTTC.

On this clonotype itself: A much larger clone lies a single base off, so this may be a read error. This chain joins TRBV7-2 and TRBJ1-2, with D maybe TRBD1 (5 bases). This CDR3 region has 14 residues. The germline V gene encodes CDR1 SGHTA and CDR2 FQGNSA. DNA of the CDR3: TGTGCCAACAGCTTACCCGGGACGGGGTATGGCTACACCTTC. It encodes CANSLPGTGYGYTF.

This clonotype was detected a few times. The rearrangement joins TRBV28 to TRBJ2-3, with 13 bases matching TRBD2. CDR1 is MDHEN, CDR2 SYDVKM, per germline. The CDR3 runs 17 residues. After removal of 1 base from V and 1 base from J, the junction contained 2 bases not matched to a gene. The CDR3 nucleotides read TGTGCCAGCAGTTTATACGGACTAGCGGGGGGCACAGATACGCAGTATTTT. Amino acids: CASSLYGLAGGTDTQYF.

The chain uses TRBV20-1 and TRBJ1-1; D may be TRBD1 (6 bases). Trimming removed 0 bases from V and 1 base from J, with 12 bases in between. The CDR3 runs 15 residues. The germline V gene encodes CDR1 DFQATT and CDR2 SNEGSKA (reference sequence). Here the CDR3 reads CSARDEGVWNTEAFF. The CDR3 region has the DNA TGCAGTGCTAGAGATGAGGGGGTTTGGAACACTGAAGCTTTCTTT.

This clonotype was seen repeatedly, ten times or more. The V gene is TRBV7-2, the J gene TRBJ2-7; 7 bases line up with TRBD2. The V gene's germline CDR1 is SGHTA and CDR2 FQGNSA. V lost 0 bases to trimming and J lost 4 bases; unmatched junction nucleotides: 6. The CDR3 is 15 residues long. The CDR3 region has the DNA TGTGCCAGCAGCTTAGCCCCCAGGGAGGGGTACGAGCAGTACGTC. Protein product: CASSLAPREGYEQYV.

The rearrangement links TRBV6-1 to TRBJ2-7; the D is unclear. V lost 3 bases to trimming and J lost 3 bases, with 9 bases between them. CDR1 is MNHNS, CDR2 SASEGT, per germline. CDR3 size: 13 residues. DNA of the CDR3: TGTGCCAGCAGTGAGGGCCGGTACTACGAGCAGTACTTC. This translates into CASSEGRYYEQYF.

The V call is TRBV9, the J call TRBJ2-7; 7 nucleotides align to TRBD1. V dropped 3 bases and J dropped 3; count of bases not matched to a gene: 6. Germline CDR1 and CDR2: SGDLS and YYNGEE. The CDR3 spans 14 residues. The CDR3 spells CASSAGTANYEQYF. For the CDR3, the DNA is TGTGCCAGCAGCGCCGGGACAGCAAACTACGAGCAGTACTTC.

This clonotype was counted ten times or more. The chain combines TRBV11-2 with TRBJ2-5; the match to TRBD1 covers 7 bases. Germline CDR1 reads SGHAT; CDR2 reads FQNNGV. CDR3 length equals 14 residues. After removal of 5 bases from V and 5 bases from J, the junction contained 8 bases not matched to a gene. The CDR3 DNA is TGTGCCAGCAGCCTGACAGGGTCCCGGGAGACCCAGTACTTC. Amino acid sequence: CASSLTGSRETQYF.

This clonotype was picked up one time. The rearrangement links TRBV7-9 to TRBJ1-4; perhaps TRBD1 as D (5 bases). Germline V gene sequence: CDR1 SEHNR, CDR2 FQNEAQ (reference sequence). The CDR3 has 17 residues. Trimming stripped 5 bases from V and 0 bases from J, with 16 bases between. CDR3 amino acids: CASSGGRASSTNEKLFF. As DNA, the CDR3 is TGTGCCAGCAGCGGGGGACGGGCCTCTTCAACTAATGAAAAACTGTTTTTT.

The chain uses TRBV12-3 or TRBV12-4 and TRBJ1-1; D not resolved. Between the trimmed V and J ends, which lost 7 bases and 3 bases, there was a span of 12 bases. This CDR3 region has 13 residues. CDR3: CASTTPWDTEAFF. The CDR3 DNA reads TGTGCCAGCACTACCCCGTGGGACACTGAAGCTTTCTTT.

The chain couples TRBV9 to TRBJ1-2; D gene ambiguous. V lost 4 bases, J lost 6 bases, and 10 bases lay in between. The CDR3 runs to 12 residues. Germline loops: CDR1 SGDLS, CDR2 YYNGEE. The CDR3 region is CASSNRVDGYTF. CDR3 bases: TGTGCCAGCAGCAATAGGGTGGATGGCTACACCTTC.

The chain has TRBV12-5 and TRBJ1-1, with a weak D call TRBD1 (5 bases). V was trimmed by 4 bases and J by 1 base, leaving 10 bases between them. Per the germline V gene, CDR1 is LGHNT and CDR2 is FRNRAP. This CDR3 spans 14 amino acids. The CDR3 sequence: CASGWGTANTEAFF. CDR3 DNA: TGTGCTAGTGGTTGGGGGACGGCGAACACTGAAGCTTTCTTT.

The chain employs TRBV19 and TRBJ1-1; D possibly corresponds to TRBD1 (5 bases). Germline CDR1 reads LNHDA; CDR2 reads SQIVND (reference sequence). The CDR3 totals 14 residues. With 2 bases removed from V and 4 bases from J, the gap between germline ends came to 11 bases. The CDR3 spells CASSIQGRGTEAFF. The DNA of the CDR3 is TGTGCCAGTAGTATACAGGGAAGGGGCACTGAAGCTTTCTTT.

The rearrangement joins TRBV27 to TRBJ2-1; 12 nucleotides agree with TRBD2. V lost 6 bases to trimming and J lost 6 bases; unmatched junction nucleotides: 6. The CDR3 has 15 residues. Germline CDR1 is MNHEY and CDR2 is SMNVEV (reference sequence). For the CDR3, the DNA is TGTGCCAGCAGCACGGGACTAGCGGGTCTCAATGAGCAGTTCTTC. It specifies CASSTGLAGLNEQFF.